This TCR beta chain appears in the sequencing data of a study of cytomegalovirus exposure and HLA in healthy donors. Background on the study: The 90 to 150 validation repertoires and the 666 first-cohort repertoires shared a platform, a later analysis reported.

This clone was recorded a few times. Its matching antigen is unknown. Study-wide results and limits: In the 95 to 150 validation repertoires, a later analysis found that first-cohort TCR clusters tended to co-occur. Rare TCR sequences predominated, though certain public TCRs were found in many donors. Listed as cytomegalovirus-associated were 150 or so TCR beta chains.

Sequencing was performed with immunoSEQ multiplex PCR; in TCRdb, only in-frame clones are kept and a portion is missing. Here the sample spans 100,000 or so clones, about 88% being singletons. The germline V gene encodes CDR1 SGHTA and CDR2 FQGNSA. With 1 base removed from V and 5 bases from J, the gap between germline ends came to 9 bases. The CDR3 length is 14 residues. The source is a woman younger than 30 in good health and CMV-seropositive. The chain has TRBV7-2 and TRBJ1-5, with a tentative D call TRBD1 (5 bases). Source material: PBMCs. The CDR3 sequence: CASSLDGGDQPQHF. The CDR3 DNA reads TGTGCCAGCAGCTTAGATGGGGGGGATCAGCCCCAGCATTTT.